This T cell receptor beta chain is drawn from a study of pediatric ulcerative colitis. V lost 5 bases and J 6 bases, leaving 17 bases between the germline ends. Germline assignment: CDR1 SGHTA and CDR2 FQGNSA. CDR3 length: 14 residues. TCRdb's table, derived via immunoSEQ multiplex PCR, lists solely in-frame clones and lacks some. The sample lists tens of thousands of clones, over 70% occurring once. General study results and limits: No controls had the two rectal clonotypes shared by ulcerative colitis patients.

This clone was seen a single time. The target antigen is unknown. Sequencing was carried out using blood. This chain uses TRBV7-2 with TRBJ2-7, with D perhaps TRBD2 (7 bases). The clonotype was recovered from a boy aged 10-17 years with moderate ulcerative colitis. The CDR3 loop reads CASSKGGATREQYF. CDR3 nucleotides: TGTGCCAGCAGCAAAGGGGGGGCGACTCGCGAGCAGTACTTC.